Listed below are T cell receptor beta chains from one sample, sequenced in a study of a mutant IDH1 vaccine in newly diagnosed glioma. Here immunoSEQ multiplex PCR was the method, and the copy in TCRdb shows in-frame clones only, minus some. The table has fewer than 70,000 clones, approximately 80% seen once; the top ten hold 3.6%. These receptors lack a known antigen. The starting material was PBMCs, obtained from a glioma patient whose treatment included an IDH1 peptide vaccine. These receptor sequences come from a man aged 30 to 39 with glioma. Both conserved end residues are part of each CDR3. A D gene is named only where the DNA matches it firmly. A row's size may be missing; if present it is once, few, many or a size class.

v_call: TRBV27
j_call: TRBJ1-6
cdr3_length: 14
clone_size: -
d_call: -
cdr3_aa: CASRNPRQAHLLHF
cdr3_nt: TGTGCCAGCAGAAATCCCAGACAGGCCCATCTCCTCCACTTT

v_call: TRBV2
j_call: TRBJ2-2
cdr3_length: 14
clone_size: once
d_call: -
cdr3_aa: CASSDLANTGELFF
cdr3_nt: TGTGCCAGCAGTGATTTGGCGAACACCGGGGAGCTGTTTTTT

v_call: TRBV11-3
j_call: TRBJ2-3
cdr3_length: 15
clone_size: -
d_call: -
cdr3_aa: CASSLLGASTDTQYF
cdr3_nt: TGTGCCAGCAGCTTATTGGGGGCGAGCACAGATACGCAGTATTTT

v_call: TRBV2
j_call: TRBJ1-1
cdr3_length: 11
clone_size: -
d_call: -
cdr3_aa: CASSETSIAFF
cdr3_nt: TGTGCCAGCAGCGAGACGTCTATAGCTTTCTTT

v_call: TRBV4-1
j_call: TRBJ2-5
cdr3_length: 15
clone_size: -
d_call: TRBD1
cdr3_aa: CASSQAQGAWETQYF
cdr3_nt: TGCGCCAGCAGCCAAGCCCAGGGGGCGTGGGAGACCCAGTACTTC

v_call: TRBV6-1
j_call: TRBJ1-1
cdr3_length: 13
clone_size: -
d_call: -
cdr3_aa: CASSAQEITEAFF
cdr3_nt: TGTGCCAGCAGTGCACAGGAGATCACTGAAGCTTTCTTT

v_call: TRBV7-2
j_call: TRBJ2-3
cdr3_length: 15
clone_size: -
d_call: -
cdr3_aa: CASSHIVTSTDTQYF
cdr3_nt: TGTGCCAGCAGCCACATAGTAACAAGCACAGATACGCAGTATTTT

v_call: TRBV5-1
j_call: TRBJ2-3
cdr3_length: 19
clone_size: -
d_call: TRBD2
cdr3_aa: CASRPGLAGGPFSTDTQYF
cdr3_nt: TGCGCCAGCAGGCCGGGACTAGCGGGAGGGCCCTTTAGCACAGATACGCAGTATTTT

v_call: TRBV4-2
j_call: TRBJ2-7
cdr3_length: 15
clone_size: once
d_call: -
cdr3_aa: CASSQDEGGAGEQYF
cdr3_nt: TGTGCCAGCAGCCAAGATGAGGGGGGGGCGGGCGAGCAGTACTTC

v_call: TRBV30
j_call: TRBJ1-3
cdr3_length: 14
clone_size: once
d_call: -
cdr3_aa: CAWSVIRGTGTIYF
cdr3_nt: TGTGCCTGGAGTGTAATACGGGGCACGGGCACCATATATTTT

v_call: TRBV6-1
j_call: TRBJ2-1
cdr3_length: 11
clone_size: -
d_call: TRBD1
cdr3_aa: CASIYRDRSFF
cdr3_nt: TGTGCCAGCATTTACCGGGACAGGTCGTTCTTC

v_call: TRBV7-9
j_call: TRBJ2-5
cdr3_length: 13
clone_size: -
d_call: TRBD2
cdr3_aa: CASIPPGGETQYF
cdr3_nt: TGTGCCAGCATCCCGCCGGGGGGGGAGACCCAGTACTTC

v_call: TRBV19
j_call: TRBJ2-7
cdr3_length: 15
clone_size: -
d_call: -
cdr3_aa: CASSIAGVSSYEQYF
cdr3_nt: TGTGCCAGTAGTATAGCGGGGGTCTCGTCCTACGAGCAGTACTTC

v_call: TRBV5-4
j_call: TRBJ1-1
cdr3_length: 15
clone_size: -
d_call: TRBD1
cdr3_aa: CASSSPGQGRYEAFF
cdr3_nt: TGTGCCAGCAGCTCCCCGGGACAGGGGCGTTATGAAGCTTTCTTT

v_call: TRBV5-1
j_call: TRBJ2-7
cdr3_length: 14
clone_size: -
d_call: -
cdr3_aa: CASSLDVSPDEQYF
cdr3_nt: TGCGCCAGCAGCTTGGATGTCTCACCGGACGAGCAGTACTTC

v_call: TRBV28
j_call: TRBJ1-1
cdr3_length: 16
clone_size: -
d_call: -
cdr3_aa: CASSPRGWVWSTEAFF
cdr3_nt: TGTGCCAGCAGCCCTAGGGGGTGGGTTTGGTCCACTGAAGCTTTCTTT

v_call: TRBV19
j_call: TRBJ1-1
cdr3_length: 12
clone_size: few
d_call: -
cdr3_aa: CASIDRNTEAFF
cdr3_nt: TGTGCCAGTATTGATAGGAACACTGAAGCTTTCTTT

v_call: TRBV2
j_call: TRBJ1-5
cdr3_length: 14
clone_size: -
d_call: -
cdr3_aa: CASSELQSNQPQHF
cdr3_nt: TGTGCCAGCAGTGAATTACAGAGCAATCAGCCCCAGCATTTT

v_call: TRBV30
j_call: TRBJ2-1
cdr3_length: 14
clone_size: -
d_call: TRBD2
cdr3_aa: CAWSVGGRPNEQFF
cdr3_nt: TGTGCCTGGAGTGTAGGCGGGAGACCCAATGAGCAGTTCTTC

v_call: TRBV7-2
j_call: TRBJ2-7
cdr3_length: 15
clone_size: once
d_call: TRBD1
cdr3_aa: CASSFTGTGRHEQYF
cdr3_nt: TGTGCCAGCAGCTTTACCGGGACAGGGAGGCACGAGCAGTACTTC

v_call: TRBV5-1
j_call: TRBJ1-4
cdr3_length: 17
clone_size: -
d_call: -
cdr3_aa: CASSSLETGSTNEKLFF
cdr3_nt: TGCGCCAGCAGCTCCCTCGAAACAGGATCAACTAATGAAAAACTGTTTTTT

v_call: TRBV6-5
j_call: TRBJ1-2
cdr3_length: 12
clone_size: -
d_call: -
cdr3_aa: CASRGQGYDYTF
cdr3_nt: TGTGCCAGCAGGGGGCAGGGGTATGACTACACCTTC

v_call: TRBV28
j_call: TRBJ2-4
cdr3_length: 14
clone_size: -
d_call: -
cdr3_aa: CASRDRLAKNIQYF
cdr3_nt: TGTGCCAGCAGGGACCGTCTAGCCAAAAACATTCAGTACTTC

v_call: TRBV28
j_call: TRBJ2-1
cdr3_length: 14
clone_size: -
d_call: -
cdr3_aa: CASNQRVSYNEQFF
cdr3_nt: TGTGCCAGCAACCAGCGGGTTTCCTACAATGAGCAGTTCTTC

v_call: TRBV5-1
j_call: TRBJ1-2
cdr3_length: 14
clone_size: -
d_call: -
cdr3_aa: CASSLGREDYGYTF
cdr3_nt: TGCGCCAGCAGCTTGGGCCGGGAGGACTATGGCTACACCTTC

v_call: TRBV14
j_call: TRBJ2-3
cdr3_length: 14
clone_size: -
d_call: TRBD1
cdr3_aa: CASSWTGRRDTQYF
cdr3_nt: TGTGCCAGCAGCTGGACAGGGAGGAGAGATACGCAGTATTTT

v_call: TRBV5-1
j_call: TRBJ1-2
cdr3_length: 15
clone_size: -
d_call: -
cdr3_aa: CASSLDEFTNYGYTF
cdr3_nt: TGCGCCAGCAGCTTGGATGAGTTCACTAACTATGGCTACACCTTC

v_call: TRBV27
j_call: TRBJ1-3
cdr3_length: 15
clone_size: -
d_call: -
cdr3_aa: CASSLGVSSGNTIYF
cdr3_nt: TGTGCCAGCAGTTTGGGGGTTAGCTCTGGAAACACCATATATTTT

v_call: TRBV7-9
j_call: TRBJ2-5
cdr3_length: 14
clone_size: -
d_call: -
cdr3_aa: CASSFLSQGETQYF
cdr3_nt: TGTGCCAGCAGCTTCCTCTCGCAGGGGGAGACCCAGTACTTC

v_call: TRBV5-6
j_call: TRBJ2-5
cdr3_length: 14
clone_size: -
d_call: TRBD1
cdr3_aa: CASRRQGEGETQYF
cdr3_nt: TGTGCCAGCAGACGACAGGGGGAGGGAGAGACCCAGTACTTC

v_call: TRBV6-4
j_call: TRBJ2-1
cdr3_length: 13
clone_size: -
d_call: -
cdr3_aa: CASSESEYNEQFF
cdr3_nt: TGTGCCAGCAGTGAAAGCGAATACAATGAGCAGTTCTTC

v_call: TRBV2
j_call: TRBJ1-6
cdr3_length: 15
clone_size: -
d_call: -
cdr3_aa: CASSQEQGRDSPLHF
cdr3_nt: TGTGCCAGCAGTCAGGAGCAGGGTAGGGATTCACCCCTCCACTTT

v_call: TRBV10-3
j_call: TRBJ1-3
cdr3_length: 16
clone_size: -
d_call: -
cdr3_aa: CASSYTAKPSGNTIYF
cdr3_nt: TGTGCCAGCAGTTATACAGCAAAACCCTCTGGAAACACCATATATTTT

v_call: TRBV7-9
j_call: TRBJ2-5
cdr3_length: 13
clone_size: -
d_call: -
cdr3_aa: CASSLEREETQYF
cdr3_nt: TGTGCCAGCAGCTTAGAGCGGGAAGAGACCCAGTACTTC

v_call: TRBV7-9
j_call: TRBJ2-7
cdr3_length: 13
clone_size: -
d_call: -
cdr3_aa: CASEGGSSYEQYF
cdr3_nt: TGTGCCAGCGAGGGGGGGAGCTCCTACGAGCAGTACTTC

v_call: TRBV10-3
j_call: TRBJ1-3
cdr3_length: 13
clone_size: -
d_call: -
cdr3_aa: CAISESRGNTIYF
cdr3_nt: TGTGCCATCAGTGAGTCTCGGGGAAACACCATATATTTT

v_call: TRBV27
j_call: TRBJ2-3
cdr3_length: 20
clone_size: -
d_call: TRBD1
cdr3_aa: CASSSNEPGQGGTVPDTQYF
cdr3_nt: TGTGCCAGCAGTTCCAACGAACCGGGACAGGGAGGGACTGTCCCAGATACGCAGTATTTT

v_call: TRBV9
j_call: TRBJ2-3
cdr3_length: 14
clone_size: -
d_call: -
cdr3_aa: CASSVFPSTDTQYF
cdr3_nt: TGTGCCAGCAGCGTTTTTCCTAGCACAGATACGCAGTATTTT

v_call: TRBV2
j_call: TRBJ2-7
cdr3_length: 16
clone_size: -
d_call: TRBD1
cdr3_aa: CASSYAGTGFSYEQYF
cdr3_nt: TGTGCCAGCAGTTACGCCGGGACAGGGTTCTCCTACGAGCAGTACTTC

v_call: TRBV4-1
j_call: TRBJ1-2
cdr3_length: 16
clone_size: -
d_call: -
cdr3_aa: CASSQPDGVYNYGYTF
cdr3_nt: TGCGCCAGCAGCCAACCTGACGGAGTATATAACTATGGCTACACCTTC

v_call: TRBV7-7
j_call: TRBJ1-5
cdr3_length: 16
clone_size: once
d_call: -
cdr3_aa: CASSLEALYSNQPQHF
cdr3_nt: TGTGCCAGCAGCTTAGAAGCCCTATATAGCAATCAGCCCCAGCATTTT

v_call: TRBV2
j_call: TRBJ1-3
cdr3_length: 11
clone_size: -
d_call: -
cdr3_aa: CAGGQYYTIYF
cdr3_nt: TGTGCCGGAGGACAGTATTACACCATATATTTT

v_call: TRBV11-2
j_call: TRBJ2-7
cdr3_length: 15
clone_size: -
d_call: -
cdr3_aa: CASSLGAISSYEQYF
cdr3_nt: TGTGCCAGCAGCTTAGGCGCCATAAGCTCCTACGAGCAGTACTTC